Presented here are 8 T cell receptor beta chains from one specimen sequenced in a study of shared clonotypes between healthy human individuals. Data came from immunoSEQ multiplex PCR; TCRdb stores just in-frame clones and leaves some out. Of roughly 1.4 million clones in the sample, 98% to 99% were seen once. Sample: naive CD4+ T cells sorted from blood. The subset here: CD45RA+ positively selected. These receptors were taken from a man aged 30 to 39 in good health.

The chain employs TRBV29-1 and TRBJ2-5; 8 bases match TRBD1. Trimming took 6 bases from V and 4 from J; bases not matched to a gene: 4. The germline V gene encodes CDR1 SQVTM and CDR2 ANQGSEA. This CDR3 contains 12 residues. Here the CDR3 reads CSVQTGGETQYF. CDR3 nucleotide sequence: TGCAGCGTCCAAACAGGGGGAGAGACCCAGTACTTC.

The chain has TRBV19 and TRBJ1-1; no clear D. This CDR3 is 14 amino acids long. Trimming removed 7 bases from V and 1 base from J, with 13 bases in between. Germline CDR1 LNHDA, CDR2 SQIVND (reference sequence). In DNA, the CDR3 is TGTGCCAGTAAAATCGGCCCAGCGAACACTGAAGCTTTCTTT. Translating gives CASKIGPANTEAFF.

The CDR3 is CASTRGLAQNNEQFF. In nucleotides, the CDR3 is TGTGCCAGCACTCGAGGGCTAGCGCAGAACAATGAGCAGTTCTTC. The V and J genes are TRBV28 and TRBJ2-1; possibly TRBD2 for D (6 bases). CDR1 is MDHEN and CDR2 is SYDVKM in the germline V gene. The V end lost 7 bases, the J end lost 5 bases, and 18 bases lay between the germline ends. The CDR3 runs to 15 residues.

This chain links TRBV6-1 with TRBJ1-2; D not resolved. The germline V and J ends were trimmed by 2 bases and 8 bases, with 12 bases remaining between them. Per the germline V gene, CDR1 is MNHNS and CDR2 is SASEGT. CDR3 size: 13 residues. In DNA form, the CDR3 reads TGTGCCAGCAGTGAACAGGTACCCTACGGCTACACCTTC. Translating gives CASSEQVPYGYTF.

The rearrangement uses TRBV4-3 and TRBJ1-2, with D uncertain. V was pared by 2 bases and J by 0 bases, with 16 bases between. Germline CDR1 and CDR2: LGHNA and YSLEER. CDR3 length equals 17 residues. CDR3: CASSQSINPWANYGYTF. Written as DNA, the CDR3 is TGCGCCAGCAGCCAATCAATAAACCCTTGGGCTAACTATGGCTACACCTTC.

This clone occurred once. CDR3 in DNA: TGCGCCAGCAGCTTGGCCTCTCTAGCGGGAGGTAGGTACAATGAGCAGTTCTTC. Translating it yields CASSLASLAGGRYNEQFF. The rearrangement uses TRBV5-1 and TRBJ2-1, with TRBD2 matching 11 bases. There are 18 residues in the CDR3. The germline V gene encodes CDR1 SGHRS and CDR2 YFSETQ. J was trimmed by 4 bases and V by 0 bases; bases with no gene match: 9.

The V and J genes are TRBV5-8 and TRBJ2-1; D is uncertain. The CDR3 consists of 13 residues. In germline, CDR1 is SGHTS, CDR2 YDEGEE. The V and J ends lost 3 bases and 10 bases respectively, with 14 bases between them. DNA for the CDR3: TGTGCCAGCAGCTACCCACCCAGCAGGGAGCAGTTCTTC. Translating gives CASSYPPSREQFF.

The chain is built from TRBV7-6 and TRBJ1-1, with 7 bases identical to TRBD1. The CDR3 covers 16 residues. After removal of 5 bases from V and 1 base from J, the junction contained 10 bases not matched to a gene. Germline V gene data show CDR1 as SGHVS and CDR2 as FNYEAQ. CDR3 in DNA: TGTGCCAGCAGCGTCAGGGGGGGGGTAACGAACACTGAAGCTTTCTTT. Its translation: CASSVRGGVTNTEAFF.